This is a list of T cell receptor beta chains from one sample in a study of shared clonotypes between healthy human individuals. TCRdb keeps only in-frame clones here, not all; method: immunoSEQ multiplex PCR. The table lists 2 million to 2.5 million clones, just under 95% of them singletons. The sample was naive CD8+ T cells sorted from blood. These receptors were taken from a young man in good health. Both conserved end residues are part of each CDR3. The order of the fields is CDR3 DNA, CDR3 protein, D gene, clone size, V gene, J gene. The D gene is left open where the match is weak. Clone size, where shown, is once, few, many, or a class for clones that have expanded.

TGTGCCAGCAGTCCCACAGGGGCCTACAATGAGCAGTTCTTC,CASSPTGAYNEQFF,TRBD1,-,TRBV7-3,TRBJ2-1
TGTGCCAGCAGCCCGGACAGCCGGGGTGAAAAACTGTTTTTT,CASSPDSRGEKLFF,-,-,TRBV5-6,TRBJ1-4
TGCGCCAGCAGCTTGGGGGGACTAGGGTACGAGCAGTACTTC,CASSLGGLGYEQYF,TRBD2,-,TRBV5-1,TRBJ2-7
TGCGCCAGCAGCTTGGTTTCGATTACGAACACCGGGGAGCTGTTTTTT,CASSLVSITNTGELFF,-,-,TRBV5-1,TRBJ2-2
TGTGCCAGCGCGGACAGGGCCAACTATGGCTACACCTTC,CASADRANYGYTF,TRBD1,-,TRBV6-1,TRBJ1-2
TGTGCCAGTATGGCAGACGATTACAATGAGCAGTTCTTC,CASMADDYNEQFF,-,-,TRBV19,TRBJ2-1
TGTGCCTGGGGAACCCCCCCTTTGCGGGAGGGCCAAGAGACCCAGTACTTC,CAWGTPPLREGQETQYF,TRBD2,-,TRBV30,TRBJ2-5
TGTGCCAGCAGTGTGGAGAACACTGAAGCTTTCTTT,CASSVENTEAFF,-,-,TRBV2,TRBJ1-1
TGTGCCAGCAGTGTAGAATCTGGCAAGTCCTACGAGCAGTACTTC,CASSVESGKSYEQYF,-,-,TRBV9,TRBJ2-7
TGCGCCAGCAGCCAAGCCGGATACGAGCAGTACTTC,CASSQAGYEQYF,-,-,TRBV4-1,TRBJ2-7
TGTGCCAGCAGCGCCCGACCGGGACTAGCGGGAGACAATGAGCAGTTCTTC,CASSARPGLAGDNEQFF,TRBD2,-,TRBV11-2,TRBJ2-1
TGTGCCAGTATGGGGACTAGCACCGGGGAGCTGTTTTTT,CASMGTSTGELFF,TRBD2,once,TRBV19,TRBJ2-2
TGTGCCAGCAGCCTCCCTCGGGACAGGAACACCGGGGAGCTGTTTTTT,CASSLPRDRNTGELFF,TRBD1,-,TRBV7-9,TRBJ2-2
TGTGCCAGTAGTATAGATCTGGAGACACTTATCTACGAGCAGTACTTC,CASSIDLETLIYEQYF,-,-,TRBV19,TRBJ2-7
TGTGCCATCAGTGAGTCGATCGGGACTAGCGGGAGCACAGATACGCAGTATTTT,CAISESIGTSGSTDTQYF,TRBD2,-,TRBV10-3,TRBJ2-3
TGTGCCAGCAGTTTAGGTAATCGAGGAGAAGCTTTCTTT,CASSLGNRGEAFF,-,-,TRBV28,TRBJ1-1
TGCGCCAGCAGTGACGGTGATAACTATGGCTACACCTTC,CASSDGDNYGYTF,-,-,TRBV10-2,TRBJ1-2
TGCGCCAGCAGTGAGGGCACCACAGGGAACACTGAAGCTTTCTTT,CASSEGTTGNTEAFF,-,-,TRBV10-2,TRBJ1-1
TGCGCCAGCAGCCAAGGACAGGGAGACTACGAGCAGTACTTC,CASSQGQGDYEQYF,TRBD1,-,TRBV4-1,TRBJ2-7
TGTGCCAGCAGCTCACTAGCGGGGACTTACAATGAGCAGTTCTTC,CASSSLAGTYNEQFF,TRBD2,-,TRBV28,TRBJ2-1
TGTGCCAGCAGCTTAGCGGAGAGCTCTGAAGCTTTCTTT,CASSLAESSEAFF,-,-,TRBV7-8,TRBJ1-1
TGCAGCGTTGGGCCGGGACAGTACAATGAGCAGTTCTTC,CSVGPGQYNEQFF,TRBD1,-,TRBV29-1,TRBJ2-1
TGTGCCAGCAGCCCCCGACAGGGGCCCTACGAGCAGTACTTC,CASSPRQGPYEQYF,TRBD1,once,TRBV13,TRBJ2-7
TGCGCCAGCAGCCAAGATCAACAGGGCCCCTACGAGCAGTACTTC,CASSQDQQGPYEQYF,-,-,TRBV4-1,TRBJ2-7
TGCGCCAGCAGCCAAGATCCGAATTCACCCCTCCACTTT,CASSQDPNSPLHF,-,-,TRBV4-1,TRBJ1-6
TGTGCCAGCGGGGAACAGGGGGCTTACAATGAGCAGTTCTTC,CASGEQGAYNEQFF,TRBD1,-,TRBV6-5,TRBJ2-1
TGTGCTAGTGGTTTGGTACTAGTCGGAGTCAGAAATAACACCGGGGAGCTGTTTTTT,CASGLVLVGVRNNTGELFF,-,-,TRBV12-5,TRBJ2-2
TGTGCCTGGAGCGGACTAGACCCACAAGAGACCCAGTACTTC,CAWSGLDPQETQYF,TRBD2,once,TRBV30,TRBJ2-5
TGTGCCATCAGAGACAGGGAAGGAAATGAGCAGTTCTTC,CAIRDREGNEQFF,TRBD1,-,TRBV10-3,TRBJ2-1
TGCGCCAGCAGCCAGCGACAGGGCCTCACTGAAGCTTTCTTT,CASSQRQGLTEAFF,TRBD1,once,TRBV4-1,TRBJ1-1
TGTGCCAGCAGCCCCCGGACAGGCTACACGTACGAGCAGTACTTC,CASSPRTGYTYEQYF,TRBD1,-,TRBV7-6,TRBJ2-7
TGTGCCAGCAGATTGGACAAGGGGAATTCACCCCTCCACTTT,CASRLDKGNSPLHF,-,-,TRBV5-4,TRBJ1-6
TGTGCCAGCAGCCATCAGGGACAGGGGACAGAGACCCAGTACTTC,CASSHQGQGTETQYF,TRBD1,-,TRBV16,TRBJ2-5
TGTGCCAGCCCCGGCCCCGGAAACACCATATATTTT,CASPGPGNTIYF,-,-,TRBV11-3,TRBJ1-3
TGTGCCAGCAGCCTCGGACAGGGGCCCCATTCACCCCTCCACTTT,CASSLGQGPHSPLHF,TRBD1,-,TRBV9,TRBJ1-6
TGCAGCGTATCCGTGTACACTGAAGCTTTCTTT,CSVSVYTEAFF,-,-,TRBV29-1,TRBJ1-1
TGTGCCAGCAGCTCCGACCGAAACTACAATGAGCAGTTCTTC,CASSSDRNYNEQFF,-,-,TRBV7-2,TRBJ2-1
TGTGCCAGCAGCCATAACACCGGGGAGCTGTTTTTT,CASSHNTGELFF,-,-,TRBV5-6,TRBJ2-2
TGTGCCAGAAGCCCTGGGACCTTCTATGGCTACACCTTC,CARSPGTFYGYTF,-,-,TRBV5-3,TRBJ1-2
TGCGCCAGCAGCTTGGATGCCCGCTCCTACAATGAGCAGTTCTTC,CASSLDARSYNEQFF,-,-,TRBV5-1,TRBJ2-1